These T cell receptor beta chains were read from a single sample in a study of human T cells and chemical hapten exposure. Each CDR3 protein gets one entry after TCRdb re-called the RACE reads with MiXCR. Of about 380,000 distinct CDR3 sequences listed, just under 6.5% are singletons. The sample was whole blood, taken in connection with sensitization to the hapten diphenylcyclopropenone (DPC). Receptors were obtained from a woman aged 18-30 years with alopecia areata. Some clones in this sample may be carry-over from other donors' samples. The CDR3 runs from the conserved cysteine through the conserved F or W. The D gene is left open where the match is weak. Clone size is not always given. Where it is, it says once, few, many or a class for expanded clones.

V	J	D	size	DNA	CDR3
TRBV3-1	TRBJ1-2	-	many	TGTGCCAGCAGCCCCGGGCCGAGTCCCCTTGGCTACACCTTC	CASSPGPSPLGYTF
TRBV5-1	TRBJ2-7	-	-	TGCGCCAGCAGCTCAACGAGGGGGGGTAGATATTCCTACAAGCAGTACTTC	CASSSTRGGRYSYKQYF
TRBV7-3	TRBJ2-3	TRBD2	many	TGTGCCAGCAAGGAGCTAGCGGGCGGTACAGATACGCAGTATTTT	CASKELAGGTDTQYF
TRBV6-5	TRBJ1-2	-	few	TGTGCCAGCAGCCACCCCCGGAAGGGTAGGGATGGCTACACCTTC	CASSHPRKGRDGYTF
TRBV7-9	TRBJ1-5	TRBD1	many	TGTGCCAGCAGCTTAGGGGCAGGGGGTAGGCAGCCCCAGCATTTT	CASSLGAGGRQPQHF
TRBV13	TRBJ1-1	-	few	TGTGCCAGCAGCATTAACATGGACACTGAAGCTTTCTTT	CASSINMDTEAFF
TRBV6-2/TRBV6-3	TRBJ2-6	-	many	TGTGCCAGCAGTTACCGCGGACAGGAGGGCTCTGGGGCCAACGTCCTGACTTTC	CASSYRGQEGSGANVLTF
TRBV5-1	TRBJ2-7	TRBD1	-	TGCGCCAGCAGCACCGCCGGGACAGCATCCTACGAGCAGTACTTC	CASSTAGTASYEQYF
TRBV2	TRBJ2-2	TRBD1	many	TGTGCCAGCAGTGTCCGACAGGGAGACAACCTGAACACCGGGGAGCTGTTTTTT	CASSVRQGDNLNTGELFF
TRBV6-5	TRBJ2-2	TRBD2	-	TGTGCCACCGGGGGGGTAACGAACACCGGGGAGCTGTTTTTT	CATGGVTNTGELFF
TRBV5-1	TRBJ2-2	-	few	TGCGCCAGCAGCTTCACCCAGGGAGCCGGGGAGCTGTTTTTT	CASSFTQGAGELFF
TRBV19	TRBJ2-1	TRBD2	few	TGTGCCAGCACCGGACAAGCGGGGGGAAATGAGCAGTTCTTC	CASTGQAGGNEQFF
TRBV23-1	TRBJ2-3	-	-	TGCGCCAGCAGGACAACCTTGAACCTCAGCACAGATACGCAGTATTTT	CASRTTLNLSTDTQYF
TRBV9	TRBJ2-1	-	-	TGTGCCAGCAGCGTAGGGGATCTACGCAATGAGCAGTTCTTC	CASSVGDLRNEQFF
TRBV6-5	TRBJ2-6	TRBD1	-	TGTGCCAGCAGCACTCAGGGGGCTGGGGCCAACGTCCTGACTTTC	CASSTQGAGANVLTF
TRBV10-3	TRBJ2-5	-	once	TGTGCCATCAGTGAGTCGACGGGCCTTACGTTAGAGACCCAGTACTTC	CAISESTGLTLETQYF
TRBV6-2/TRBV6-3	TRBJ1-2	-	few	TGTGCCAGCAGAAGGGAGGGACACTCCTATGGCTACACCTTC	CASRREGHSYGYTF
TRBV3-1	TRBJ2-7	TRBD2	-	TGTGCCAGCAGCCGAATGACTAGCGTTAAGGACGAGCAGTACTTC	CASSRMTSVKDEQYF
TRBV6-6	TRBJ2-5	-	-	TGTGCCAGCGGAGACCAGGGGATGGCCCAGTACTTC	CASGDQGMAQYF
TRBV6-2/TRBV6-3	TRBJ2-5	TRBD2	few	TGTGCCAGCAGTTACGGCGGGACTAGCGGAAAAGAGACCCAGTACTTC	CASSYGGTSGKETQYF
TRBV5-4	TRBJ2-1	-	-	TGTGCCAGCAGCTTGATCGGGGGCGACGAGCAGTTCTTC	CASSLIGGDEQFF
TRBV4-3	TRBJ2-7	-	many	TGCGCCAGCAGCCAAGACAGGTCCTACGAGCAGTACTTC	CASSQDRSYEQYF
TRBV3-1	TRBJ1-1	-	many	TGTGCCAGCAGCCAAGATCACGGGAACACTGAAGCTTTCTTT	CASSQDHGNTEAFF
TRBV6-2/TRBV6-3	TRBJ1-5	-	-	TGTGCCAGCAGTTACGGAAACCGTAATCAGCCCCAGCATTTT	CASSYGNRNQPQHF
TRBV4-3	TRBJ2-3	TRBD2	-	TGCGCCAGCAGCCACGCCGGGACTACCTACACAGATACGCAGTATTTT	CASSHAGTTYTDTQYF
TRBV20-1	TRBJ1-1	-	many	TGCAGTTTACCCTGGAAGGGGGGGACTGAAGCTTTCTTT	CSLPWKGGTEAFF
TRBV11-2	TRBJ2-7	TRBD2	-	TGTGCCAGCAGCCCGCCGGGGGGTGCCTACGAGCAGTACTTC	CASSPPGGAYEQYF
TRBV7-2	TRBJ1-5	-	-	TGTGCCAGCAGCCGACAGTTTGATCAGCCCCAGCATTTT	CASSRQFDQPQHF
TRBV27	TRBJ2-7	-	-	TGTGCCAGCAGTTTGGGACCCTACTACGAGCAGTACTTC	CASSLGPYYEQYF
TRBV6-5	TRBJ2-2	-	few	TGTGCCAGCAGGGCTCCGGTTGGGGAGCTGTTTTTT	CASRAPVGELFF
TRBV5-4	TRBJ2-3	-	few	TGTGCCAGCACCTCGGACCCCACAGATACGCAGTATTTT	CASTSDPTDTQYF
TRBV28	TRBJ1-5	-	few	TGTGCCAGCAGTGTTCCAGATCAGCCCCAGCATTTT	CASSVPDQPQHF
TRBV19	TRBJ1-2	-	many	TGTGCCAGTACCCCATCTCTTAACTATGGCTACACCTTC	CASTPSLNYGYTF
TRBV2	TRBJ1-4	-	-	TGTGCCAGCAGTGATGTGGGAACTGAAAAACTGTTTTTT	CASSDVGTEKLFF
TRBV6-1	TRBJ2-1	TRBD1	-	TGTGCCACCAAGGACAGGGAAAACAATGAGCAGTTCTTC	CATKDRENNEQFF
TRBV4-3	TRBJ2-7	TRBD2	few	TGCGCCAGCAGCCAAGTAGCGGGGGGTAAGCAGTACTTC	CASSQVAGGKQYF
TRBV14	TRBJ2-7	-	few	TGTGCCAGCAGCCAAGATTTTTGGTCTGGTCCTGCTAAGAACGAGCAGTACTTC	CASSQDFWSGPAKNEQYF
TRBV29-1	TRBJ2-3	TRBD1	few	TGCAGCGTTGAGGGGCCGGGACAGGGCCCAGATACGCAGTATTTT	CSVEGPGQGPDTQYF
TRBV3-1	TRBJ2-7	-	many	TGTGCCAGCAGCCAAGCTAGGGACGAGGAGCAGTACTTC	CASSQARDEEQYF
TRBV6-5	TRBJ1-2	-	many	TGTGCCAGCAGTACGGACACCTACTATGGCTACACCTTC	CASSTDTYYGYTF
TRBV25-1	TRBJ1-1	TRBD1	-	TGTGCCAGCAGCCTGGACAGGGTGTACACTGAAGCTTTCTTT	CASSLDRVYTEAFF
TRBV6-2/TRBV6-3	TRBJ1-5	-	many	TGTGCCACACAAGATGGGGGAACGAGTCAGCCCCAGCATTTT	CATQDGGTSQPQHF
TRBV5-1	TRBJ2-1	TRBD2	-	TGCGCCAGCAGCTTGGCCGTAGCGGGGGGGCCCCGGCAGTTCTTC	CASSLAVAGGPRQFF
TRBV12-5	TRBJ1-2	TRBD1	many	TGTGCTAGTGGTTTGATACAGGGGACGGATGGCTACACCTTC	CASGLIQGTDGYTF
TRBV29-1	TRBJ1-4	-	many	TGCAGCGTTGAACCTTTCTCGGGGGCGGGAGGTGAAAAACTGTTTTTT	CSVEPFSGAGGEKLFF
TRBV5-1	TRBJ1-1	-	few	TGCGCCAGCAGCTTGCCGGATCCCGTGGGTGAAGCTTTCTTT	CASSLPDPVGEAFF
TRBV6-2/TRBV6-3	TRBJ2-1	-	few	TGTGCCAGCAGTTACTTTTTGGGGGCCAATGAGCAGTTCTTC	CASSYFLGANEQFF